The table lists the clone carrying this T cell receptor (beta chain) with a few counts. This specimen belongs to a study of blood T cell repertoires in COVID-19. Study background: T cells, B-cell-depleted T cells, or PBMCs provided the cDNA or gDNA that served as material.

Between the trimmed V and J ends, which lost 0 bases and 2 bases, there was a span of 11 bases. The germline CDR1 and CDR2 sequences are SGHRS and YFSETQ. This CDR3 is 15 amino acids long. Produced via immunoSEQ multiplex PCR; TCRdb's table is partial and in-frame only. The sample shows roughly 260,000 clones, around nine tenths of them seen only once. Sequences were obtained from PBMCs or T cells enriched from blood (not recorded which). The receptor comes from a woman between 18 and 30 years old who had recovered from COVID-19. This chain joins TRBV5-1 and TRBJ2-5, with no clear D. The CDR3, as DNA: TGCGCCAGCAGCTTGGACGTTACAGCTCAAGAGACCCAGTACTTC. Translation: CASSLDVTAQETQYF.